This T cell receptor (beta chain) was profiled in a study of blood T cells in healthy people across ages. Isolating PBMCs gave at least 6 million of these cells per sample. The amount of total RNA extracted per sample was at least 5.5 micrograms. With a J-beta primer mix and a sample-barcoded 5' primer, a second PCR ran about 6 to 11 cycles. Unique molecular identifiers of 12 random nucleotides labeled each cDNA. All samples gave at least 2.5 million CDR3-containing paired-end reads. TCRdb itself ran the 5' RACE reads through MiXCR, one entry per CDR3 protein. The sample consists of 850,000 to 1,000,000 distinct CDR3 sequences, just over 50% of them appearing once. Germline V CDR1 and CDR2: LNHNV, YYDKDF (reference sequence). Trimming removed 1 base from V and 5 bases from J, with 14 bases in between. There are 15 residues in the CDR3.

Source material: blood. The clonotype was recovered from a woman aged 60-75 years in good health. The V call is TRBV15, the J call TRBJ2-5, with D perhaps assigned TRBD1 or TRBD2 (5 bases each). CDR3 bases: TGTGCCACCAGCAGAGGGGACCCTTCGAGCGAGACCCAGTACTTC. It encodes CATSRGDPSSETQYF.